The T cell receptor (beta chain) under discussion was sequenced for a study of Graves' ophthalmopathy and Graves' hyperthyroidism. Researchers took RNA transcripts and amplified TCR beta CDR3 regions from them. First-round RT-PCR with HTBI primers preceded a second-round multiplex PCR. TCRdb reanalysed the multiplex PCR reads using MiXCR and keeps one entry per CDR3 protein. This table holds roughly 700,000 distinct CDR3 sequences, 35% to 50% found once. The sequenced sample was peripheral blood. The receptor comes from an adult man with Graves' ophthalmopathy.

The chain's CDR3 is CASSLEGTGLNSPLHF. In DNA form, the CDR3 reads TGTGCCAGCAGCTTAGAAGGGACAGGACTTAATTCACCCCTCCACTTT. The chain combines TRBV7-9 with TRBJ1-6, with 8 bases fitting TRBD1. The CDR3 has 16 residues. Germline CDR1 is SEHNR and CDR2 is FQNEAQ (reference sequence). V lost 1 base to trimming and J lost 6 bases; unmatched junction nucleotides: 5.